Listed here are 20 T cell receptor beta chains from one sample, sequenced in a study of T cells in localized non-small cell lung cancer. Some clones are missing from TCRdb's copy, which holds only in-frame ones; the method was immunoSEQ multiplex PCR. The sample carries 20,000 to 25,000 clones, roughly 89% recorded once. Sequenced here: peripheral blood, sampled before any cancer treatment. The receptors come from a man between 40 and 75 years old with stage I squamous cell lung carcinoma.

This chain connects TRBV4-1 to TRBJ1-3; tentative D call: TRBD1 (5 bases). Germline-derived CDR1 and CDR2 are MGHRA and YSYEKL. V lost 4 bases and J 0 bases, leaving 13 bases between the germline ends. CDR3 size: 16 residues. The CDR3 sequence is CASSPYPDSSGNTIYF. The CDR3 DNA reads TGCGCCAGCAGCCCATATCCCGACAGCTCTGGAAACACCATATATTTT.

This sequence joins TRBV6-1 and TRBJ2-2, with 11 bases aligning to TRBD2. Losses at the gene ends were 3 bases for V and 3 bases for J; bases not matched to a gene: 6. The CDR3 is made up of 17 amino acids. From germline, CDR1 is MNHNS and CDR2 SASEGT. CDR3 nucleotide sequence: TGTGCCAGCAGTGAGTTCGGGACTAGCGGTCACACCGGGGAGCTGTTTTTT. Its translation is CASSEFGTSGHTGELFF.

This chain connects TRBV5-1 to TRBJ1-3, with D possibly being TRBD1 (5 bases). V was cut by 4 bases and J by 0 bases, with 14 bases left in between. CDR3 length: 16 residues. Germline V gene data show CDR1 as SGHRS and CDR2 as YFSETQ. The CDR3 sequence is CASSQTVKSSGNTIYF. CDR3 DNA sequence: TGCGCCAGCAGCCAGACAGTTAAATCCTCTGGAAACACCATATATTTT.

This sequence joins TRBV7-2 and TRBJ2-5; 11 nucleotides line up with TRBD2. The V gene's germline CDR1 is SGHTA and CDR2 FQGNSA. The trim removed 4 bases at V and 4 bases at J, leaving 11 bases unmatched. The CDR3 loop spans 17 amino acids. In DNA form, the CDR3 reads TGTGCCAGCAGCTCTCGGCTAGCGGGGGGCCGGAGAGAGACCCAGTACTTC. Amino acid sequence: CASSSRLAGGRRETQYF.

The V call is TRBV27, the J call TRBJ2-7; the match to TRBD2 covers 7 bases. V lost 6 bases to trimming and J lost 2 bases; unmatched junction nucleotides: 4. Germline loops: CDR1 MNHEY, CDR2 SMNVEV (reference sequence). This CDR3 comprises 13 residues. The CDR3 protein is CASRGRGAYEQYF. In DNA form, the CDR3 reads TGTGCCAGCAGGGGTCGGGGGGCCTACGAGCAGTACTTC.

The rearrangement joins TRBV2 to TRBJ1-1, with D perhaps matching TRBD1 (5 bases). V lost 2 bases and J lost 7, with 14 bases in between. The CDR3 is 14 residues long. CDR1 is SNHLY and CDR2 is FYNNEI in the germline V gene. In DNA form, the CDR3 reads TGTGCCAGCAGTGAAATGTCTGGGGCACTTGAAGCTTTCTTT. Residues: CASSEMSGALEAFF. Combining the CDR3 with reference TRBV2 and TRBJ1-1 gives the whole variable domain EPEVTQTPSHQVTQMGQEVILRCVPISNHLYFYWYRQILGQKVEFLVSFYNNEISEKSEIFDDQFSVERPDGSNFTLKIRSTKLEDSAMYFCASSEMSGALEAFFGQGTRLTVV.

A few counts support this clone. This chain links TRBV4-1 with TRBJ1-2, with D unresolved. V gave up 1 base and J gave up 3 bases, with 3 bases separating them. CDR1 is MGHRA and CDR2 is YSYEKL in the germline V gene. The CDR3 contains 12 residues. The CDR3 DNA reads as TGCGCCAGCAGCCAAGCAGACTATGGCTACACCTTC. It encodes CASSQADYGYTF.

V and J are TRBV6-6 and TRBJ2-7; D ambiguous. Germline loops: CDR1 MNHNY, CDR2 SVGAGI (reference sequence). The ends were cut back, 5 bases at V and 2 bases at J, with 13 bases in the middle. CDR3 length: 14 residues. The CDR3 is CASSHLEGPYEQYF. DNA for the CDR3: TGTGCCAGCAGTCATTTAGAAGGGCCCTACGAGCAGTACTTC.

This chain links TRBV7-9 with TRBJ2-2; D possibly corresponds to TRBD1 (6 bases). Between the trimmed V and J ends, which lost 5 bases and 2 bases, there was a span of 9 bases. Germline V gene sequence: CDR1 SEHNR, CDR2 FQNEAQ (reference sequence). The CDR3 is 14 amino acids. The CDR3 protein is CASSRDTNTGELFF. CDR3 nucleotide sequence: TGTGCCAGCAGCCGGGACACTAACACCGGGGAGCTGTTTTTT. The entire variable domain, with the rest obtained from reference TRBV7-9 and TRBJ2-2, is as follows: DTGVSQNPRHKITKRGQNVTFRCDPISEHNRLYWYRQTLGQGPEFLTYFQNEAQLEKSRLLSDRFSAERPKGSFSTLEIQRTEQGDSAMYLCASSRDTNTGELFFGEGSRLTVL.

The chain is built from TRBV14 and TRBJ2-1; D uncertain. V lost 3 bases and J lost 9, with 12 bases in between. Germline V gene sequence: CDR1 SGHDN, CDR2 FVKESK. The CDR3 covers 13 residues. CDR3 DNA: TGTGCCAGCAGCCACCAGGAGAATGGTGAGCAGTTCTTC. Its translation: CASSHQENGEQFF.

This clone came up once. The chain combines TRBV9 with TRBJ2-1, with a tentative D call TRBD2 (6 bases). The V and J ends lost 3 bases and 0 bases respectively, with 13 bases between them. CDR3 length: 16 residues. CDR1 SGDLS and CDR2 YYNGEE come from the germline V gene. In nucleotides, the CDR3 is TGTGCCAGCAGCGCGGAGGCGGGACGCTCCTACAATGAGCAGTTCTTC. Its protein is CASSAEAGRSYNEQFF.

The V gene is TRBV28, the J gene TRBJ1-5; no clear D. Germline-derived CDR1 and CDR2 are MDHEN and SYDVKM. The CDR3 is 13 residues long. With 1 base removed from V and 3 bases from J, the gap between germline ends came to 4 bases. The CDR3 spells CASSLSDNQPQHF. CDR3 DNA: TGTGCCAGCAGTTTATCTGACAATCAGCCCCAGCATTTT.

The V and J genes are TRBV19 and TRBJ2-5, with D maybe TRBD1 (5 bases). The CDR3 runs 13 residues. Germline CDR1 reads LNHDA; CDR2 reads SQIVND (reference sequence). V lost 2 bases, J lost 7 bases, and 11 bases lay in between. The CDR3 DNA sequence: TGTGCCAGTAGTATAACAGGTCGTGGGACCCAGTACTTC. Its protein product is CASSITGRGTQYF.

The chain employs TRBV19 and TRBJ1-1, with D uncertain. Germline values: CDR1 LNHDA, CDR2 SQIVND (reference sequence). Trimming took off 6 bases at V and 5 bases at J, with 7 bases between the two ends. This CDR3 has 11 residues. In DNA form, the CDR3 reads TGTGCCAGTAGAGCTTTGACTGAAGCTTTCTTT. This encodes CASRALTEAFF. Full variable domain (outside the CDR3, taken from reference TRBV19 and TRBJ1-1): DGGITQSPKYLFRKEGQNVTLSCEQNLNHDAMYWYRQDPGQGLRLIYYSQIVNDFQKGDIAEGYSVSREKKESFPLTVTSAQKNPTAFYLCASRALTEAFFGQGTRLTVV.

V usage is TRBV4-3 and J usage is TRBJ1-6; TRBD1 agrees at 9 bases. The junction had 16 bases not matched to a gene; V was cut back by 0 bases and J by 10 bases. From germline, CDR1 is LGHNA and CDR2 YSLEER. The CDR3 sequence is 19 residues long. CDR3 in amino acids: CASSQDPITGTGWSSPLHF. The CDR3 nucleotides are TGCGCCAGCAGCCAAGATCCAATTACCGGGACAGGGTGGTCCTCACCCCTCCACTTT.

The CDR3 sequence: CASTPGSTDTQYF. The CDR3 nucleotides read TGTGCCAGCACCCCGGGGAGCACAGATACGCAGTATTTT. The rearrangement joins TRBV11-2 to TRBJ2-3, with D maybe TRBD2 (5 bases). The V and J ends lost 7 bases and 0 bases respectively, with 8 bases between them. This CDR3 contains 13 residues. Germline CDR1 reads SGHAT; CDR2 reads FQNNGV.

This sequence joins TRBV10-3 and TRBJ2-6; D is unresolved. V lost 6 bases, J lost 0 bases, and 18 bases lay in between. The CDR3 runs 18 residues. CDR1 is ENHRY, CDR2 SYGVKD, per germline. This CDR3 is CAIRSIGTLHSGANVLTF. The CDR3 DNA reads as TGTGCCATCAGGAGTATTGGTACTTTACACTCTGGGGCCAACGTCCTGACTTTC.

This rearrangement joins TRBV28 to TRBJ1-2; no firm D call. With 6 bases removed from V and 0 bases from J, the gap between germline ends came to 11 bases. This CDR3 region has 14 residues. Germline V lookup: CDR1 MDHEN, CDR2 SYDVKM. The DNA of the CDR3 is TGTGCCAGCAGGTCGGGTTTTGCTAACTATGGCTACACCTTC. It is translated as CASRSGFANYGYTF.

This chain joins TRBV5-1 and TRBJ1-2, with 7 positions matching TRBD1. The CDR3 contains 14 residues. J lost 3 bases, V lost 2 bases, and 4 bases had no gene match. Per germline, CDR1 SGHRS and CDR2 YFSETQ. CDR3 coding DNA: TGCGCCAGCAGCTTATTCAGGGGGGACTATGGCTACACCTTC. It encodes CASSLFRGDYGYTF.

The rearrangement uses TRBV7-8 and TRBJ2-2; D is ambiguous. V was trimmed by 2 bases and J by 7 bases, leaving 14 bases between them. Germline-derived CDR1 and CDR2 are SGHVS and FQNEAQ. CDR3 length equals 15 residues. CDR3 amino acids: CASSLTGPGVGELFF. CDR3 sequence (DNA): TGTGCCAGCAGCTTAACCGGGCCTGGAGTCGGGGAGCTGTTTTTT. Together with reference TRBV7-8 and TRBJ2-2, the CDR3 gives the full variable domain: GAGVSQSPRYKVAKRGQDVALRCDPISGHVSLFWYQQALGQGPEFLTYFQNEAQLDKSGLPSDRFFAERPEGSVSTLKIQRTQQEDSAVYLCASSLTGPGVGELFFGEGSRLTVL.